Described below is a single TCR beta chain sequence and its context. After removal of 0 bases from V and 4 bases from J, the junction contained 3 bases not matched to a gene. Per germline, CDR1 GTSNPN and CDR2 SVGIG (reference sequence). The CDR3 is made up of 14 amino acids. The table came from immunoSEQ multiplex PCR; TCRdb's copy has only in-frame clones and leaves some out. The data contain about 510,000 clones, less than 96% of them singletons. This specimen belongs to a study of shared clonotypes between healthy human individuals. Study-wide context: A couple of women and three men aged 18 to 49 made up the donors.

This sequence originates from a woman aged 30 to 39 in good health. This sequence joins TRBV30 and TRBJ2-3; 8 bases align to TRBD2. The specimen sequenced was naive CD4+ T cells sorted from blood. Indicated subset: CD45RA+ positively selected. The CDR3 reads CAWSVAGEADTQYF. Here the CDR3 DNA reads TGTGCCTGGAGTGTAGCGGGAGAAGCAGATACGCAGTATTTT.